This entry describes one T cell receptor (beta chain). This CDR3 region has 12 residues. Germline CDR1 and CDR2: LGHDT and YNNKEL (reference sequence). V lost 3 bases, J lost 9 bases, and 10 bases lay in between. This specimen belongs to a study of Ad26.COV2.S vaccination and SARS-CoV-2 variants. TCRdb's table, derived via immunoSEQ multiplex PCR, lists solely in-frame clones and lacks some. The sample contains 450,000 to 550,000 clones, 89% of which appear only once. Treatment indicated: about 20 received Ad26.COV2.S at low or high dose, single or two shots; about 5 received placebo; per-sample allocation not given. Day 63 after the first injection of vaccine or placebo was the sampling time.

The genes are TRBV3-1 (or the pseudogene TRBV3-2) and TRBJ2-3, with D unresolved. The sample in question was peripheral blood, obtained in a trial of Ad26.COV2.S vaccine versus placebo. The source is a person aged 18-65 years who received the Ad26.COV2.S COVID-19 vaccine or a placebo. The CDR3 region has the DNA TGTGCCAGCAGCCATGACCTAAACACGCAGTATTTT. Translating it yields CASSHDLNTQYF.